Listed here are 5 T cell receptor beta chains from one sample, sequenced in a study of cytomegalovirus exposure and HLA in healthy donors. PCR employed 60 Vbeta and 13 Jbeta primers. Some clones are missing from TCRdb's copy, which holds only in-frame ones; the method was immunoSEQ multiplex PCR. The sample holds some 120,000 clones; about four fifths are singletons and the top ten take around 9.1%. The sample was PBMCs. The receptors originated from a woman aged 50 to 60 in good health and CMV-seropositive.

This chain joins TRBV7-9 and TRBJ2-5; 7 positions match TRBD1. Germline V gene sequence: CDR1 SEHNR, CDR2 FQNEAQ (reference sequence). The CDR3 spans 15 residues. V lost 2 bases and J lost 3; bases outside the gene matches: 6. The CDR3 sequence: CASSLKTGEKETQYF. The CDR3, as DNA: TGTGCCAGCAGCTTAAAAACAGGGGAGAAAGAGACCCAGTACTTC. Filled out from reference TRBV7-9 and TRBJ2-5, the complete variable domain reads DTGVSQNPRHKITKRGQNVTFRCDPISEHNRLYWYRQTLGQGPEFLTYFQNEAQLEKSRLLSDRFSAERPKGSFSTLEIQRTEQGDSAMYLCASSLKTGEKETQYFGPGTRLLVL.

V gene TRBV6-6 combines with J gene TRBJ1-5; perhaps TRBD1 as D (6 bases). This CDR3 has 14 residues. CDR1 and CDR2 from the germline V gene are MNHNY and SVGAGI (reference sequence). Trimming left V 0 bases short and J 7 bases short, with 10 bases between. In DNA, the CDR3 is TGTGCCAGCAGTTACTCGGGGGCTTCCCAGCCCCAGCATTTT. It codes for CASSYSGASQPQHF.

This clone was counted between two and nine times. The chain is built from TRBV7-9 and TRBJ2-3, with 7 bases identical to TRBD1. The CDR3 spans 17 residues. Germline CDR1 and CDR2: SEHNR and FQNEAQ (reference sequence). With V trimmed by 0 bases and J by 5 bases, 11 bases remained unmatched. The CDR3 protein is CASSLALTGARVDTQYF. The CDR3, as DNA: TGTGCCAGCAGCTTAGCGCTCACAGGGGCGCGCGTAGATACGCAGTATTTT.

The J gene is TRBJ2-7, the V gene TRBV15, with TRBD2 matching over 7 bases. The CDR3 is 17 residues long. Germline CDR1 is LNHNV and CDR2 is YYDKDF (reference sequence). V lost 4 bases, J lost 0 bases, and 12 bases stayed unmatched. CDR3 bases: TGTGCCACCAGCACCGCCGGGCCGCGGGGGAGCTCCTACGAGCAGTACTTC. Translating it yields CATSTAGPRGSSYEQYF.

With regard to this clone: The sample contains more than one DNA sequence encoding this CDR3. The rearrangement uses TRBV5-1 and TRBJ2-1; 8 positions agree with TRBD2. Trimming at V came to 0 bases and at J to 1 base, leaving 3 bases not matched to a gene. CDR1 is SGHRS and CDR2 is YFSETQ in the germline V gene. The CDR3 extends over 16 amino acids. As DNA, the CDR3 is TGCGCCAGCAGCTTGGTCGCTAGCGGGTCCTACAATGAGCAGTTCTTC. Translated: CASSLVASGSYNEQFF. Full variable domain (missing parts from reference TRBV5-1 and TRBJ2-1): KAGVTQTPRYLIKTRGQQVTLSCSPISGHRSVSWYQQTPGQGLQFLFEYFSETQRNKGNFPGRFSGRQFSNSRSEMNVSTLELGDSALYLCASSLVASGSYNEQFFGPGTRLTVL.